This T cell receptor beta chain derives from a study of T-cell reconstitution after alpha-beta-depleted transplantation in children. The CDR3 runs 12 residues. V lost 5 bases, J lost 8 bases, and 5 bases stayed unmatched. CDR1 is DFQATT and CDR2 is SNEGSKA in the germline V gene (reference sequence). The study's findings and limits: One year post-transplant, T-cell counts and diversity were largely derived from T cells produced anew. Surviving recipient T cells and intrathymic progenitors accounted for some patients' high TCRbeta diversity at day 60.

On this clonotype: Its antigen is as yet unknown.

For TCRbeta, the library was prepared with unique molecular identifiers. TCRdb passed the PCR reads through MiXCR, listing each CDR3 protein once. The sample lists about 830,000 distinct CDR3 sequences, less than 20% occurring once. The source of this sequence is a male patient aged 5 to 17 who had a stem cell transplant for acute lymphoblastic leukemia, so the T cells may come from the graft donor. The source material was PBMCs, mostly from graft donor cells, sampled 360 days after TCRalphabeta/CD19-depleted stem cell transplant. This sequence joins TRBV20-1 and TRBJ2-4; 8 nucleotides match TRBD1. The CDR3 DNA follows: TGCAGTGCTCTCTCGACAGGGGACATTCAGTACTTC. Protein sequence: CSALSTGDIQYF.